This T cell receptor beta chain is from a study of CD8 T cells in Susac syndrome. RNA, at roughly 0.45 to 1 ug, was reverse transcribed with random hexamers. TCRdb called the immunoSEQ multiplex PCR reads again in MiXCR, with one record for every CDR3 protein. The sample includes more than 70,000 distinct CDR3 sequences, 85% to 95% of them seen just once. Germline CDR1 LNHDA, CDR2 SQIVND (reference sequence). This CDR3 has 14 residues. V was clipped by 5 bases and J by 5 bases; unmatched bases: 6. Sequencing was performed on CD8+ T cells from PBMCs. The gene calls are TRBV19 and TRBJ1-1, with 9 bases aligning to TRBD1. The clonotype was recovered from a human donor in good health. CDR3 sequence (DNA): TGTGCCAGTAGTCCCGAGACAGGGGGAACTGAAGCTTTCTTT. It translates to CASSPETGGTEAFF. The whole variable domain, filled in from reference TRBV19 and TRBJ1-1, reads DGGITQSPKYLFRKEGQNVTLSCEQNLNHDAMYWYRQDPGQGLRLIYYSQIVNDFQKGDIAEGYSVSREKKESFPLTVTSAQKNPTAFYLCASSPETGGTEAFFGQGTRLTVV.